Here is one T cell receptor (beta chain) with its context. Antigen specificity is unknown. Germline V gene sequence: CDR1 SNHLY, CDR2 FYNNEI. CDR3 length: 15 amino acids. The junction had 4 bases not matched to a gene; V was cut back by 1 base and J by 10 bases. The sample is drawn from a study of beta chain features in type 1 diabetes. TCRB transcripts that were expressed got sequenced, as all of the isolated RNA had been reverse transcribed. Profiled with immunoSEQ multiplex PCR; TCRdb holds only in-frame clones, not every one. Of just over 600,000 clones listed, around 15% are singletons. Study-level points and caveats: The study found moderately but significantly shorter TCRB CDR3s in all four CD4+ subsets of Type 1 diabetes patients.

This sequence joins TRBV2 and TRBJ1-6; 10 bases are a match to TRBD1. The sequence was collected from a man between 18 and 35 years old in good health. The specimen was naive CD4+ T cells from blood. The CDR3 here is CASSEEGQGFSPLHF. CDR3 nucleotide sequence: TGTGCCAGCAGTGAAGAGGGACAGGGGTTCTCACCCCTCCACTTT.